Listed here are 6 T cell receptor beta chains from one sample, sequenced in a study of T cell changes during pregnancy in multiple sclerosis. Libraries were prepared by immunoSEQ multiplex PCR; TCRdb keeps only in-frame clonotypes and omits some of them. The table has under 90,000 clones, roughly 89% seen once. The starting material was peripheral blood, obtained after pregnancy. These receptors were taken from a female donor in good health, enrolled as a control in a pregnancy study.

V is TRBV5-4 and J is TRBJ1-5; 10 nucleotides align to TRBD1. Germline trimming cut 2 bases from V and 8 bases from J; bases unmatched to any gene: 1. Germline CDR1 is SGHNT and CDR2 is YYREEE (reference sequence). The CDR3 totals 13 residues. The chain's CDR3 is CASSFGQGEPQHF. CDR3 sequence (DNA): TGTGCCAGCAGCTTTGGACAGGGGGAGCCCCAGCATTTT.

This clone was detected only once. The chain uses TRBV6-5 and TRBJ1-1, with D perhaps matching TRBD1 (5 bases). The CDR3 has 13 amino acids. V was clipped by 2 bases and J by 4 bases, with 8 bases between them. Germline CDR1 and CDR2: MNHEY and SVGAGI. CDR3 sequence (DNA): TGTGCCAGCAGTTACGGGGGGATCACTGAAGCTTTCTTT. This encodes CASSYGGITEAFF.

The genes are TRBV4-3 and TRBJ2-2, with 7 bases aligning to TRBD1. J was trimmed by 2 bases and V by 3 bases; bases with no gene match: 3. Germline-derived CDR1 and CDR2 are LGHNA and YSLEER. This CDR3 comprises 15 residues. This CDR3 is CASSQGTANTGELFF. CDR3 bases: TGCGCCAGCAGCCAGGGGACAGCAAACACCGGGGAGCTGTTTTTT.

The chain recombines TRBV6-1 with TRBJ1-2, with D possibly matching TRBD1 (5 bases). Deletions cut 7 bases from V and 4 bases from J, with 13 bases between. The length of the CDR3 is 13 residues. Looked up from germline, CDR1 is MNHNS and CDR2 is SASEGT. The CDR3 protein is CASIGQQVYGYTF. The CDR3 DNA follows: TGTGCCAGCATAGGTCAACAGGTCTATGGCTACACCTTC.

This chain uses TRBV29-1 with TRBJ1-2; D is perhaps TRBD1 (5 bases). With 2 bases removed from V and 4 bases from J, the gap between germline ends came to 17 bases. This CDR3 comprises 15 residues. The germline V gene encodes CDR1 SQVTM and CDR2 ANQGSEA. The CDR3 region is CSVELLRPGGYGYTF. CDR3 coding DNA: TGCAGCGTTGAATTGTTACGTCCCGGGGGCTATGGCTACACCTTC. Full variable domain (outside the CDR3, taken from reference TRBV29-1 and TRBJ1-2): SAVISQKPSRDICQRGTSLTIQCQVDSQVTMMFWYRQQPGQSLTLIATANQGSEATYESGFVIDKFPISRPNLTFSTLTVSNMSPEDSSIYLCSVELLRPGGYGYTFGSGTRLTVV.

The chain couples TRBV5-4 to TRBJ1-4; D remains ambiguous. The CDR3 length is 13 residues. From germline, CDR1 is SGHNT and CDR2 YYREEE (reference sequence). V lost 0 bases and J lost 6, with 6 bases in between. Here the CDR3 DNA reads TGTGCCAGCAGCTTGGTGAGGGATGAAAAACTGTTTTTT. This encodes CASSLVRDEKLFF. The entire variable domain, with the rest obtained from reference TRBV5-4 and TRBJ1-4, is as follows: ETGVTQSPTHLIKTRGQQVTLRCSSQSGHNTVSWYQQALGQGPQFIFQYYREEENGRGNFPPRFSGLQFPNYSSELNVNALELDDSALYLCASSLVRDEKLFFGSGTQLSVL.